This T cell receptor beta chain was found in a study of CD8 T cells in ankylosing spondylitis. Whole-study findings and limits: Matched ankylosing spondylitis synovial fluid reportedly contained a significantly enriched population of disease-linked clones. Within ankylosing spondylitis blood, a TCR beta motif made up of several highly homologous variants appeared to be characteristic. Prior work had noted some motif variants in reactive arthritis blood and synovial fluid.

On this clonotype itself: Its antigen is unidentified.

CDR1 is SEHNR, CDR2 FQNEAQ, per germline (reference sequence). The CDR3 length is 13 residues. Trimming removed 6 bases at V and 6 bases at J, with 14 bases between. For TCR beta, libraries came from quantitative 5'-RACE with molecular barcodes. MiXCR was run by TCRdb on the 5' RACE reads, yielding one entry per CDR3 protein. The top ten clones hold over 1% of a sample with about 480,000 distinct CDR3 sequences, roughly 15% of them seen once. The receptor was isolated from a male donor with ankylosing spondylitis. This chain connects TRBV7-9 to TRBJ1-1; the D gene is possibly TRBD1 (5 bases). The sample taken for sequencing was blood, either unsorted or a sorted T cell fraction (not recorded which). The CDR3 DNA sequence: TGTGCCAGCAGGGCCAGGGAGAGCGCTGAAGCTTTCTTT. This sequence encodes CASRARESAEAFF.